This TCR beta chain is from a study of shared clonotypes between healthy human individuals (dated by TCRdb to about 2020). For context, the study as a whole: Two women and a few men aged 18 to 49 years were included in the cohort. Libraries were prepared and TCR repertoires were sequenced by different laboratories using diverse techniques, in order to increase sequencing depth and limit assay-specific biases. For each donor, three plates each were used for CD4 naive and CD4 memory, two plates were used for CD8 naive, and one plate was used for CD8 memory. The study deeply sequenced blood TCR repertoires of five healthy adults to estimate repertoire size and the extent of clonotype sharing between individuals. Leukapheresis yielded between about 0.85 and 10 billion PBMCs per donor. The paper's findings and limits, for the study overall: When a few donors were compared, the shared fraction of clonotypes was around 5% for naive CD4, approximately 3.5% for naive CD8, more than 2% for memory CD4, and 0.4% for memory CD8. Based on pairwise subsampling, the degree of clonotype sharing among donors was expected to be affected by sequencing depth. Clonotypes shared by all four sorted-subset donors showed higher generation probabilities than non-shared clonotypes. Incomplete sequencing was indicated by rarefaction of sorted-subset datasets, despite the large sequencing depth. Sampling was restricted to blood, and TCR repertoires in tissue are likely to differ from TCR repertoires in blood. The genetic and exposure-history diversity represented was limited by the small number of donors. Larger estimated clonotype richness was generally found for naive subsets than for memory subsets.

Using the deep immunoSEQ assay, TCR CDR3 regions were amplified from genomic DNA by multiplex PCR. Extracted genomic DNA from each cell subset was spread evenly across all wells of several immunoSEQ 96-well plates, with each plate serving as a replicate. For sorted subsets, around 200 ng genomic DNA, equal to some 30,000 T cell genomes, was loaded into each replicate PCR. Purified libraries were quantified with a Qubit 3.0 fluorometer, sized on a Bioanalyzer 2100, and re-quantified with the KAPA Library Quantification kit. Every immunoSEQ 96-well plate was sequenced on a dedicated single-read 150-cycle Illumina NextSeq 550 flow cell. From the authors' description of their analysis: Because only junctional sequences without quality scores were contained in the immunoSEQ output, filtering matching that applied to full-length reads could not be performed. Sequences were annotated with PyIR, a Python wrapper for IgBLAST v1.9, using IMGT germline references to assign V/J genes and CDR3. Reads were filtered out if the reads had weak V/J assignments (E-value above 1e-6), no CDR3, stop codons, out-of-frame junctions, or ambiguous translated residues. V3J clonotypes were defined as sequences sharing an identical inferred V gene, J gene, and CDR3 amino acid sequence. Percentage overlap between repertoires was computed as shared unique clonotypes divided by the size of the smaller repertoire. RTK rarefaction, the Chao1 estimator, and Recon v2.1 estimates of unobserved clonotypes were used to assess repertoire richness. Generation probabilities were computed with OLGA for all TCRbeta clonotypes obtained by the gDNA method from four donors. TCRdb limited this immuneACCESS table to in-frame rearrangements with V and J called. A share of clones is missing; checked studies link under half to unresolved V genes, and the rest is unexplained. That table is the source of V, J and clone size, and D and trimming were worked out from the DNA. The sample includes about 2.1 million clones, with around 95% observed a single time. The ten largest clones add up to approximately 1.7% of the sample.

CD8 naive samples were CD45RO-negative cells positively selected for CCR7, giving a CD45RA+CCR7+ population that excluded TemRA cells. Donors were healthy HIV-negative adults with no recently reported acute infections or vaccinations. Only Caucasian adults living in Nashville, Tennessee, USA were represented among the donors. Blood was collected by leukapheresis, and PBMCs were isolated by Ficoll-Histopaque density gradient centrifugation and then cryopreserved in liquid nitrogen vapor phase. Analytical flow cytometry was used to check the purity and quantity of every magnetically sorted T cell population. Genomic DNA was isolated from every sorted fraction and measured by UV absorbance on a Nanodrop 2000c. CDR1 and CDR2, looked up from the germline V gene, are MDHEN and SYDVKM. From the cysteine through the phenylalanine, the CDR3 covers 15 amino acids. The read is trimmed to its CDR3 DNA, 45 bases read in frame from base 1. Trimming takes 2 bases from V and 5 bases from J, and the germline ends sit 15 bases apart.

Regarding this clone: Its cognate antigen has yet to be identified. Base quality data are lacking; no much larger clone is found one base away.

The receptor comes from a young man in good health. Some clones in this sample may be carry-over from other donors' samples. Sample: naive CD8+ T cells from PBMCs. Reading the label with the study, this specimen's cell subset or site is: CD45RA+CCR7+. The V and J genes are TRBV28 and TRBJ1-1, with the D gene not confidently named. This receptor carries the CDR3 CASSLATSQWTEAFF. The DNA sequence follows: TGTGCCAGCAGTTTAGCTACGTCCCAGTGGACTGAAGCTTTCTTT.